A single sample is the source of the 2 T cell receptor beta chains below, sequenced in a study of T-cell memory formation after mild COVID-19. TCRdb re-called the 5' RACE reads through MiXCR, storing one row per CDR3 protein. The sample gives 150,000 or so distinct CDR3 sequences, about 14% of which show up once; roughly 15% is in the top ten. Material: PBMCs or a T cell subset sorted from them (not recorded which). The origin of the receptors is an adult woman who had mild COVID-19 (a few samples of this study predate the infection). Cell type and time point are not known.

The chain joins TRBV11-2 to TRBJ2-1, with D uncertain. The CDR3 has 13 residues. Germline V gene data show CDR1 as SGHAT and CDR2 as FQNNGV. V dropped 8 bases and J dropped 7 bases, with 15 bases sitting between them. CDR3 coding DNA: TGTGCCAGCTCCACGAGTCCCGGGAATGAGCAGTTCTTC. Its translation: CASSTSPGNEQFF.

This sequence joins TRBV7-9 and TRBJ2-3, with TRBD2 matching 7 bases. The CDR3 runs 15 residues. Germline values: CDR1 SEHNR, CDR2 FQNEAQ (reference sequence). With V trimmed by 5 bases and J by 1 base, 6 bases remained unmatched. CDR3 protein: CASSAAGRGTDTQYF. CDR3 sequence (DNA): TGTGCCAGCAGCGCCGCGGGGAGGGGCACAGATACGCAGTATTTT.